Listed here are 9 T cell receptor beta chains from one sample, sequenced in a study of CD8 T cells in ankylosing spondylitis (dated by TCRdb to about 2017). Libraries were made using 5' RACE. Sequenced using an Illumina HiSeq 2500. The public sequencing data were trimmed at Q25 with fastp and processed into clonotypes with MiXCR by TCRdb, which kept only in-frame beta chains. Rows are unified per CDR3 protein, each entry keeping the most common DNA and genes. This sample has just over 300,000 distinct CDR3 sequences in its table, and about 20% of those were observed once. The leading ten clones occupy approximately 3.7% of the sample. The sequenced sample was blood, either unsorted or a sorted T cell fraction (not recorded which). The receptors were gathered from a female donor with ankylosing spondylitis or in good health (not recorded which).

This clonotype was observed a handful of times. This sequence joins TRBV6-4 and TRBJ2-1, with D tentatively TRBD2 (6 bases). The CDR3 sequence is 14 residues long. Trimming left V 4 bases short and J 7 bases short, with 14 bases between. The germline CDR1 and CDR2 sequences are MRHNA and SNTAGT. The CDR3 coding sequence is TGTGCCAGCAGTGCCACCACCCGGGGGAATGAGCAGTTCTTC. It translates to CASSATTRGNEQFF.

This clonotype was observed many times. The V call is TRBV20-1, the J call TRBJ2-1; possibly TRBD2 for D (6 bases). CDR1 is DFQATT and CDR2 is SNEGSKA in the germline V gene (reference sequence). The CDR3 extends over 15 amino acids. CDR3 sequence reads: CSALSPPGVNNEQFF. The CDR3 DNA sequence: TGCAGCGCCCTTTCCCCCCCGGGAGTAAACAATGAGCAGTTCTTC.

The chain combines TRBV6-5 with TRBJ2-3; D gene uncertain. With 0 bases removed from V and 5 bases from J, the gap between germline ends came to 15 bases. The CDR3 covers 16 residues. Germline values: CDR1 MNHEY, CDR2 SVGAGI. The CDR3 spells CASSYSITPPGDTQYF. CDR3 coding DNA: TGTGCCAGCAGTTACTCGATTACCCCTCCGGGAGATACGCAGTATTTT.

The rearrangement joins TRBV5-6 to TRBJ2-4; possibly TRBD2 for D (6 bases). Germline values: CDR1 SGHDT, CDR2 YYEEEE. CDR3 length equals 16 residues. Trimming cost V 2 bases and J 0 bases, with 12 bases left between them. Here the CDR3 reads CASSFASALAKNIQYF. In DNA form, the CDR3 reads TGTGCCAGCAGCTTCGCTAGCGCCCTAGCCAAAAACATTCAGTACTTC.

The sample holds a few counts of this clonotype. The chain combines TRBV29-1 with TRBJ2-6, with D unclear. The CDR3 length is 15 residues. Germline lookup yields CDR1 SQVTM and CDR2 ANQGSEA. The V end lost 2 bases, the J end lost 4 bases, and 12 bases lay between the germline ends. In DNA, the CDR3 is TGCAGCGTTGAATCGAAGGTACACGGGGCCAACGTCCTGACTTTC. It codes for CSVESKVHGANVLTF.

This clonotype showed up many times. CDR3 region: CSATGHNEQFF. The DNA of the CDR3 is TGCAGTGCTACGGGGCACAATGAGCAGTTCTTC. This chain connects TRBV20-1 to TRBJ2-1; D may be TRBD1 or TRBD2 (5 bases each). The germline gives CDR1 DFQATT, CDR2 SNEGSKA (reference sequence). Trimming took off 4 bases at V and 5 bases at J, with 6 bases between the two ends. This CDR3 is 11 amino acids long.

There are many counts of this clonotype. The chain combines TRBV20-1 with TRBJ2-3, with D perhaps TRBD2 (5 bases). The germline V gene has CDR1 DFQATT and CDR2 SNEGSKA (reference sequence). V lost 4 bases and J lost 14, with 19 bases in between. CDR3 length: 12 amino acids. CDR3 amino acids: CSATEGTAGRYF. CDR3 nucleotide sequence: TGCAGTGCTACCGAGGGAACCGCTGGGCGGTATTTT.

This clonotype was observed a few times. The chain joins TRBV2 to TRBJ2-7; 9 nucleotides match TRBD2. V shed 5 bases and J 6 bases; nucleotides not matched to a gene: 5. Germline-derived CDR1 and CDR2 are SNHLY and FYNNEI. CDR3 length equals 13 residues. The CDR3, as DNA: TGTGCCAGCAGTATTAGCGGGAGTTCCGAGCAGTACTTC. It specifies CASSISGSSEQYF. The variable domain in full, with the rest retrieved from reference TRBV2 and TRBJ2-7, is EPEVTQTPSHQVTQMGQEVILRCVPISNHLYFYWYRQILGQKVEFLVSFYNNEISEKSEIFDDQFSVERPDGSNFTLKIRSTKLEDSAMYFCASSISGSSEQYFGPGTRLTVT.

The chain joins TRBV20-1 to TRBJ2-1; TRBD2 matches 8 bases. CDR1 DFQATT and CDR2 SNEGSKA come from the germline V gene (reference sequence). CDR3 length: 15 amino acids. Germline trimming cut 5 bases from V and 8 bases from J; bases unmatched to any gene: 14. CDR3 DNA: TGCAGTGCTCGTGGGAGGGGACTAGGCAGGTATGAGCAGTTCTTC. It encodes CSARGRGLGRYEQFF.